Each of the 2 T cell receptor beta chains below was sequenced from the same sample in a study of T cells in Graves' hyperthyroidism and ophthalmopathy. The investigators amplified TCR beta CDR3 regions from RNA transcripts. The primer set for the first-round RT-PCR of the TCR CDR3 was HTBI. TCRdb reprocessed the multiplex PCR reads via MiXCR and lists one record per CDR3 protein. This sample has around 420,000 distinct CDR3 sequences, with around 16% found just once. The sample taken for sequencing was blood. The receptors originated from a woman aged 18 to 35 with Graves' hyperthyroidism.

The sample holds many counts of this clonotype. V is TRBV20-1 and J is TRBJ2-1; D uncertain. CDR1 is DFQATT, CDR2 SNEGSKA, per germline (reference sequence). Trimming cost V 7 bases and J 5 bases, with 9 bases left between them. The CDR3 spans 11 residues. The CDR3, as DNA: TGCAGTGTTCTAAAACACAATGAGCAGTTCTTC. Its protein is CSVLKHNEQFF.

This clonotype occurred a few times. The rearrangement uses TRBV6-4 and TRBJ1-2; D remains unclear. The CDR3 contains 13 residues. The germline gives CDR1 MRHNA, CDR2 SNTAGT. The germline V and J ends were trimmed by 6 bases and 4 bases, with 12 bases remaining between them. DNA for the CDR3: TGTGCCAGCAGCCTCGACGGCCTCTATGGCTACACCTTC. Translation: CASSLDGLYGYTF.